Below, 30 T cell receptor beta chains from the same sample are listed, as sequenced in a study of OX40 agonist ivuxolimab in advanced cancers. Here immunoSEQ multiplex PCR was the method, and the copy in TCRdb shows in-frame clones only, minus some. The sample shows 70,000 to 95,000 clones, about 89% of them seen only once. Sequencing was performed on CD4+ or CD8+ T cells sorted from blood, taken in a trial of the OX40 agonist ivuxolimab. The source of these receptors is an adult with an advanced solid tumor such as melanoma, head and neck, liver or kidney cancer.

The table lists this clone with a few counts. This chain uses TRBV4-1 with TRBJ1-2; 7 nucleotides line up with TRBD1. The CDR3 consists of 16 residues. V trimming: 4 bases; J trimming: 5 bases; junction bases outside the gene matches: 13. Germline loops: CDR1 MGHRA, CDR2 YSYEKL. CDR3 in amino acids: CASSRVQGKDLYGYTF. The CDR3 DNA sequence: TGCGCCAGCAGCCGAGTACAGGGGAAGGACCTTTATGGCTACACCTTC.

The chain links TRBV4-1 to TRBJ1-2; D gene uncertain. CDR1 and CDR2 (germline): MGHRA, YSYEKL. The germline V and J ends were trimmed by 0 bases and 1 base, with 9 bases remaining between them. The CDR3 sequence is 15 residues long. CDR3 sequence reads: CASSQDWQSNYGYTF. The CDR3 bases are TGCGCCAGCAGCCAAGATTGGCAGAGTAACTATGGCTACACCTTC.

The chain combines TRBV2 with TRBJ1-5; no reliable D call. Germline CDR1 is SNHLY and CDR2 is FYNNEI. The V gene lost 4 bases and the J gene lost 3 bases, with 10 bases spanning the gap. This CDR3 is built from 14 residues. The CDR3 bases are TGTGCCAGCAGTGCGGAGGTTCCCAATCAGCCCCAGCATTTT. Translated: CASSAEVPNQPQHF.

The CDR3 coding sequence is TGCGCCAGCAGCCAAGACCGGACGGGAAGCACAGATACGCAGTATTTT. Translating gives CASSQDRTGSTDTQYF. The rearrangement joins TRBV4-1 to TRBJ2-3, with D perhaps matching TRBD2 (5 bases). The CDR3 sequence is 16 residues long. The V and J ends lost 0 bases and 0 bases respectively, with 10 bases between them. Germline V gives CDR1 MGHRA, CDR2 YSYEKL.

V is TRBV27 and J is TRBJ2-5; perhaps TRBD2 as D (5 bases). CDR3 length: 11 amino acids. The V end lost 5 bases, the J end lost 7 bases, and 8 bases lay between the germline ends. The germline V gene has CDR1 MNHEY and CDR2 SMNVEV (reference sequence). CDR3 coding DNA: TGTGCCAGCAGTCTACTAGGGACCCAGTACTTC. Translated: CASSLLGTQYF.

The chain is built from TRBV27 and TRBJ1-2, with 8 bases lining up with TRBD1. CDR3 length: 14 residues. The germline CDR1 and CDR2 sequences are MNHEY and SMNVEV (reference sequence). The J segment lost 6 bases and the V segment lost 4 bases, leaving 7 bases of the junction unmatched. CDR3 sequence (DNA): TGTGCCAGCAGTTCCGATTCAGGGGGCCATGGCTACACCTTC. It specifies CASSSDSGGHGYTF.

This chain links TRBV27 with TRBJ2-7; 7 bases fit TRBD1. CDR1 is MNHEY and CDR2 is SMNVEV in the germline V gene (reference sequence). Trimming at V came to 6 bases and at J to 2 bases, leaving 10 bases not matched to a gene. This CDR3 is built from 15 residues. CDR3 sequence (DNA): TGTGCCAGCAGCGGTGGACAGGATAAGACCTACGAGCAGTACTTC. Encoded protein: CASSGGQDKTYEQYF.

Of note for this clone: At one boundary the junction diverges from the germline segment, which might be a read error. The genes are TRBV29-1 and TRBJ2-5; D unresolved. Germline CDR1 and CDR2: SQVTM and ANQGSEA. This CDR3 spans 13 amino acids. CDR3 sequence: CSVHTGPQKTQYF. The CDR3 region has the DNA TGCAGCGTTCATACCGGGCCTCAAAAGACCCAATACTTC.

The V gene is TRBV25-1, the J gene TRBJ2-1; TRBD2 matches 15 bases. This CDR3 has 14 amino acids. The V and J ends lost 7 bases and 8 bases, in that order; junction bases with no gene match: 3. CDR1 is MGHDK and CDR2 is SYGVNS in the germline V gene. As DNA, the CDR3 is TGTGCCAGCACCGGACTAGCGGGAGGGGATGAGCAGTTCTTC. This encodes CASTGLAGGDEQFF.

Only one count was recorded for this clone. The chain has TRBV4-2 and TRBJ1-2; possible D gene TRBD1, 5 bases. Germline V gives CDR1 LGHNA, CDR2 YNFKEQ. With 0 bases removed from V and 3 bases from J, the gap between germline ends came to 11 bases. The CDR3 is 15 amino acids. The CDR3 loop reads CASSQDQGIHYGYTF. CDR3 nucleotide sequence: TGTGCCAGCAGCCAAGACCAGGGAATTCACTATGGCTACACCTTC.

The chain is built from TRBV7-9 and TRBJ1-1; no clear D. The CDR3 extends over 12 amino acids. The V gene lost 1 base and the J gene lost 4 bases, with 4 bases spanning the gap. CDR1 and CDR2 from the germline V gene are SEHNR and FQNEAQ (reference sequence). CDR3 sequence reads: CASSLGVTEAFF. CDR3 nucleotide sequence: TGTGCCAGCAGCTTAGGAGTCACTGAAGCTTTCTTT.

The chain carries TRBV5-6 and TRBJ2-7, with 7 bases lining up with TRBD1. With 0 bases clipped from V and 4 bases from J, the junction kept 4 bases outside the gene matches. Germline V gene data show CDR1 as SGHDT and CDR2 as YYEEEE. The CDR3 is 14 amino acids. Written as DNA, the CDR3 is TGTGCCAGCAGCTTGGAAGGGGGCGGGTACGAGCAGTACTTC. It translates to CASSLEGGGYEQYF.

The gene calls are TRBV7-8 and TRBJ1-1, with D perhaps matching TRBD1 (5 bases). The CDR3 covers 15 residues. Trimming took off 4 bases at V and 1 base at J, with 13 bases between the two ends. From germline, CDR1 is SGHVS and CDR2 FQNEAQ. CDR3 residues: CASSSRAEGNTEAFF. CDR3 sequence (DNA): TGTGCCAGCAGCTCCAGGGCGGAAGGGAACACTGAAGCTTTCTTT.

V usage is TRBV4-1 and J usage is TRBJ1-1; D possibly corresponds to TRBD1 (5 bases). The CDR3 spans 15 residues. V was pared by 1 base and J by 2 bases, with 11 bases between. Germline V CDR1 and CDR2: MGHRA, YSYEKL. For the CDR3, the DNA is TGCGCCAGCAGCCAAGTTGAGGGGAGTAACACTGAAGCTTTCTTT. This gives the protein CASSQVEGSNTEAFF.

The chain joins TRBV10-2 to TRBJ1-2, with D hard to call. Germline lookup yields CDR1 WSHSY and CDR2 SAAADI. V lost 3 bases, J lost 4 bases, and 9 bases lay in between. The CDR3 covers 13 residues. The CDR3 is CASSEVGSYGYTF. The CDR3 coding sequence is TGCGCCAGCAGTGAAGTAGGCAGCTATGGCTACACCTTC.

This clone was seen a handful of times. The V call is TRBV18, the J call TRBJ2-1, with 9 bases lining up with TRBD2. Germline V gene lookup returns CDR1 KGHSH and CDR2 LQKENI. V lost 3 bases and J lost 8; bases outside the gene matches: 11. CDR3 length: 16 residues. CDR3 sequence reads: CASSPTAGGRVHEQFF. CDR3 nucleotides: TGTGCCAGCTCACCGACGGCTGGCGGGAGGGTCCATGAGCAGTTCTTC.

This rearrangement joins TRBV6-5 to TRBJ1-1; D uncertain. This CDR3 is built from 13 residues. CDR1 and CDR2 from the germline V gene are MNHEY and SVGAGI. The germline V and J ends were trimmed by 0 bases and 10 bases, with 12 bases remaining between them. The CDR3 protein is CASSYSSKGGAFF. The CDR3 DNA reads as TGTGCCAGCAGTTACTCGAGTAAGGGAGGAGCTTTCTTT.

The chain is built from TRBV5-1 and TRBJ1-4; TRBD1 is a possible D gene (6 bases). This CDR3 has 15 amino acids. The germline gives CDR1 SGHRS, CDR2 YFSETQ. V lost 5 bases and J 4 bases, leaving 15 bases between the germline ends. The DNA of the CDR3 is TGCGCCAGCAGACTTTCACAGGGAGGTAATGAAAAACTGTTTTTT. Translation: CASRLSQGGNEKLFF.

The chain uses TRBV1 and TRBJ1-1. TRBV1 is a known pseudogene. The length of the CDR3 is 16 residues. The CDR3 region is CTSSPRHRPRNTEAFF. The CDR3, as DNA: TGCACCAGCAGCCCCCGACACCGACCTAGGAACACTGAAGCTTTCTTT.

The rearrangement uses TRBV27 and TRBJ2-7; D gene uncertain. V lost 2 bases, J lost 2 bases, and 10 bases lay in between. The CDR3 has 14 residues. CDR1 and CDR2 (germline): MNHEY, SMNVEV (reference sequence). DNA of the CDR3: TGTGCCAGCAGTTTAGTGGGAAATCCCTACGAGCAGTACTTC. Its translation: CASSLVGNPYEQYF.

The chain joins TRBV5-5 to TRBJ1-2, with D tentatively TRBD1 (5 bases). The germline V and J ends were trimmed by 3 bases and 3 bases, with 15 bases remaining between them. Germline CDR1 and CDR2: SGHKS and YYEKEE (reference sequence). The CDR3 is 15 amino acids. The CDR3 nucleotides read TGTGCCAGCAGCTGGAACCGGGGGACCGACTATGGCTACACCTTC. Translating it yields CASSWNRGTDYGYTF.

The V and J genes are TRBV4-2 and TRBJ2-3, with TRBD2 identical over 12 bases. Germline assignment: CDR1 LGHNA and CDR2 YNFKEQ. The CDR3 runs 16 residues. After removal of 1 base from V and 6 bases from J, the junction contained 5 bases not matched to a gene. The CDR3 sequence: CASSQGLAGDGDTQYF. The CDR3 nucleotides read TGTGCCAGCAGCCAAGGACTAGCGGGGGATGGGGATACGCAGTATTTT.

This chain links TRBV7-9 with TRBJ2-3; 7 bases agree with TRBD2. With 11 bases clipped from V and 6 bases from J, the junction kept 11 bases outside the gene matches. The CDR3 consists of 13 residues. The germline V gene encodes CDR1 SEHNR and CDR2 FQNEAQ (reference sequence). CDR3 DNA sequence: TGTGCCCTACGGGGAGGGACCGGTGATACGCAGTATTTT. This translates into CALRGGTGDTQYF.

V and J are TRBV19 and TRBJ2-7; perhaps TRBD2 as D (5 bases). The CDR3 loop spans 14 amino acids. Germline V lookup: CDR1 LNHDA, CDR2 SQIVND (reference sequence). V lost 3 bases and J lost 3, with 12 bases in between. The CDR3 spells CASSIGSGNYEQYF. The CDR3 DNA follows: TGTGCCAGTAGTATTGGGAGTGGGAACTACGAGCAGTACTTC. The full variable domain, with the rest looked up from reference TRBV19 and TRBJ2-7, is DGGITQSPKYLFRKEGQNVTLSCEQNLNHDAMYWYRQDPGQGLRLIYYSQIVNDFQKGDIAEGYSVSREKKESFPLTVTSAQKNPTAFYLCASSIGSGNYEQYFGPGTRLTVT.

The chain uses TRBV11-2 and TRBJ2-5; D is unclear. The J call may be wrong; the DNA end is better matched by TRBJ2-7. This CDR3 contains 12 residues. The germline V gene encodes CDR1 SGHAT and CDR2 FQNNGV. CDR3 residues: CASSPGVYEQYF. CDR3 in DNA: TGTGCCAGCAGCCCCGGTGTGTACGAGCAGTACTTC.

The genes are TRBV12-5 and TRBJ2-5, with a weak D call TRBD1 (5 bases). The J call may be mistaken, given a closer DNA end match to TRBJ2-7. Germline CDR1 reads LGHNT; CDR2 reads FRNRAP. The CDR3 has 14 amino acids. CDR3 protein: CASGLRDSPYEQYF. The CDR3 DNA reads as TGTGCTAGTGGTTTGAGAGACAGCCCCTACGAGCAGTACTTC.

The V and J genes are TRBV6-6 and TRBJ2-7, with D perhaps TRBD1 (5 bases). The V gene lost 7 bases and the J gene lost 1 base, with 11 bases spanning the gap. Germline V gene sequence: CDR1 MNHNY, CDR2 SVGAGI (reference sequence). The CDR3 sequence is 13 residues long. CDR3 sequence reads: CASTTGLSYEQYF. The CDR3 DNA reads as TGTGCCAGCACCACAGGTCTTTCCTACGAGCAGTACTTC.

This rearrangement joins TRBV6-5 to TRBJ2-5; D is unresolved. V lost 3 bases to trimming and J lost 3 bases, with 2 bases between them. This CDR3 region has 11 residues. Germline lookup yields CDR1 MNHEY and CDR2 SVGAGI. The CDR3 loop reads CASSYEETQYF. DNA of the CDR3: TGTGCCAGCAGTTATGAAGAGACCCAGTACTTC.

This chain joins TRBV28 and TRBJ1-1; unclear D gene. The CDR3 is made up of 16 amino acids. Germline CDR1 MDHEN, CDR2 SYDVKM. The germline V and J ends were trimmed by 4 bases and 1 base, with 16 bases remaining between them. CDR3 region: CASSSPRAPRNTEAFF. The CDR3 bases are TGTGCCAGCAGTTCACCCCGGGCTCCTAGGAACACTGAAGCTTTCTTT.

The V gene is TRBV7-6, the J gene TRBJ2-2, with D uncertain. There are 12 residues in the CDR3. V lost 6 bases and J 9 bases, leaving 11 bases between the germline ends. Germline V CDR1 and CDR2: SGHVS, FNYEAQ. CDR3 in DNA: TGTGCCAGCAGTAGAAAAGCGAGGGAGCTGTTTTTT. Encoded protein: CASSRKARELFF.